This T cell receptor beta chain was recorded in a study of shared clonotypes between healthy human individuals. Study-level findings and limits: Among donors, the sharing of clonotypes was expected to be influenced by sequencing depth.

After removal of 0 bases from V and 2 bases from J, the junction contained 4 bases not matched to a gene. The length of the CDR3 is 16 residues. Germline values: CDR1 MNHNY, CDR2 SVGAGI (reference sequence). Only Caucasian adults living in Nashville, Tennessee served as donors. Replicate PCRs were loaded with around 280 ng DNA from unsorted PBMC, around 30,000 T cell genomes. With ten immunoSEQ deep assay plates, unsorted PBMC DNA underwent sequencing. Assay: immunoSEQ multiplex PCR; the TCRdb copy retains only in-frame clones and omits some. Found here are some 530,000 clones, approximately 78% of them singletons; the top ten hold 9.5% to 15%. Comments on this clone: As yet, its antigen is unknown.

V is TRBV6-6 and J is TRBJ2-7; 10 bases map to TRBD2. Sequenced input: PBMCs. The receptor was derived from a woman aged 40-49 years in good health. Some clones in this sample may be carry-over from other donors' samples. The CDR3 reads CASSYSSSGRTYEQYF. CDR3 coding DNA: TGTGCCAGCAGTTACTCGTCTAGCGGGAGAACCTACGAGCAGTACTTC.